This section outlines one T cell receptor beta chain sequence together with its context. V was pared by 2 bases and J by 8 bases, with 12 bases between. CDR1 is KGHSH, CDR2 LQKENI, per germline. The CDR3 runs 14 residues. As originally analysed: Cell counts per sample came from amplifying reference gene primers. Measured with immunoSEQ multiplex PCR; TCRdb has only the in-frame clones, and not every one. That table is the source of V, J and clone size, and D and trimming were worked out from the DNA. The sample includes 170,000 or so clones, over 80% of them seen just once. This record comes from a study of blood T cell repertoires in COVID-19. The overall study: The United States, Italy and Spain provided the acute and convalescent COVID-19 samples. The cDNA or gDNA used as material had been derived from T cells, B-cell-depleted T cells, or PBMCs.

The sequenced material came from peripheral blood. This receptor was identified in a woman aged 55-69 years with acute or convalescent COVID-19. The chain employs TRBV18 and TRBJ1-4; D perhaps matches TRBD1 (6 bases). The CDR3 region is CASSPSQGDEKLFF. For the CDR3, the DNA is TGTGCCAGCTCACCATCACAGGGTGACGAAAAACTGTTTTTT.